These 15 T cell receptor beta chains share one sample of origin, sequenced in a study of sequential checkpoint blockade in melanoma. Sample treatment: randomized to nivolumab then ipilimumab (arm A) or the reverse (arm B). Method: immunoSEQ multiplex PCR; TCRdb's copy keeps in-frame clones and lacks some. This table has over 6,000 clones, around 82% appearing once. Sequencing used CD8+ T cells sorted from blood (inferred from file names), obtained from a patient given nivolumab and ipilimumab in sequence. The receptors here all came from a human donor with melanoma.

This chain's CDR3 is CASSFMRVTDTQYF. The CDR3 DNA reads as TGTGCCAGCAGTTTTATGCGGGTCACAGATACGCAGTATTTT. The rearrangement links TRBV28 to TRBJ2-3; the D gene is possibly TRBD2 (5 bases). The germline V gene has CDR1 MDHEN and CDR2 SYDVKM. The CDR3 consists of 14 residues. V gave up 3 bases and J gave up 2 bases, with 9 bases separating them.

This clone was seen only once. The chain is built from TRBV19 and TRBJ2-2; 7 bases are a match to TRBD1. The length of the CDR3 is 13 residues. The V gene end was trimmed by 9 bases and the J gene end by 4 bases; junction bases not matched to a gene: 5. The V gene's germline CDR1 is LNHDA and CDR2 SQIVND (reference sequence). As DNA, the CDR3 is TGTGCCAGCTCATACAGGGGCACCGGGGAGCTGTTTTTT. Amino acid sequence: CASSYRGTGELFF.

This CDR3 is CASSARGARGITGELFF. CDR3 coding DNA: TGTGCCAGCAGCGCCCGCGGGGCCCGGGGGATCACCGGGGAGCTGTTTTTT. This rearrangement joins TRBV11-3 to TRBJ2-2; D might be TRBD2 (6 bases). V was clipped by 5 bases and J by 4 bases, with 20 bases between them. CDR3 length: 17 residues. The germline V gene encodes CDR1 SGHNT and CDR2 YENEEA. The full variable domain, completed using reference TRBV11-3 and TRBJ2-2, is EAGVVQSPRYKIIEKKQPVAFWCNPISGHNTLYWYLQNLGQGPELLIRYENEEAVDDSQLPKDRFSAERLKGVDSTLKIQPAELGDSAVYLCASSARGARGITGELFFGEGSRLTVL.

In this sample, this clone is medium-sized. The chain uses TRBV29-1 and TRBJ1-1, with 8 bases that match TRBD1. The length of the CDR3 is 12 residues. The germline V gene encodes CDR1 SQVTM and CDR2 ANQGSEA. V was pared by 7 bases and J by 2 bases, with 3 bases of the junction left unmatched. CDR3 bases: TGCAGCGCCGGGACAGGTAACACTGAAGCTTTCTTT. Its protein is CSAGTGNTEAFF. Looking up the rest from reference TRBV29-1 and TRBJ1-1 gives the full variable domain: SAVISQKPSRDICQRGTSLTIQCQVDSQVTMMFWYRQQPGQSLTLIATANQGSEATYESGFVIDKFPISRPNLTFSTLTVSNMSPEDSSIYLCSAGTGNTEAFFGQGTRLTVV.

The chain is built from TRBV7-3 and TRBJ2-1; TRBD2 aligns across 8 bases. Trimming cost V 5 bases and J 7 bases; bases outside gene matches: 16. The CDR3 is 17 residues long. CDR1 is SGHTA and CDR2 is FQGTGA in the germline V gene. The CDR3 protein is CASSSAHTGTRPNEQFF. The CDR3 nucleotides are TGTGCCAGCAGCAGCGCGCATACCGGGACTAGACCGAATGAGCAGTTCTTC.

V gene TRBV7-3 combines with J gene TRBJ2-2; the match to TRBD2 covers 7 bases. The CDR3 is made up of 15 amino acids. Germline V lookup: CDR1 SGHTA, CDR2 FQGTGA. V lost 3 bases, J lost 2 bases, and 3 bases stayed unmatched. DNA for the CDR3: TGTGCCAGCAGCTTGGGCGGGAGCAACACCGGGGAGCTGTTTTTT. Its protein is CASSLGGSNTGELFF.

The chain joins TRBV7-8 to TRBJ2-1; the D gene is possibly TRBD2 (6 bases). V lost 5 bases and J 0 bases, leaving 11 bases between the germline ends. Germline V gene lookup returns CDR1 SGHVS and CDR2 FQNEAQ. The CDR3 is made up of 15 amino acids. As DNA, the CDR3 is TGTGCCAGCAGCCCCCGGGGGAGCTCCTACAATGAGCAGTTCTTC. Translating it yields CASSPRGSSYNEQFF.

The chain carries TRBV19 and TRBJ2-1; 7 nucleotides align to TRBD1. The CDR3 covers 16 residues. Germline V gene data show CDR1 as LNHDA and CDR2 as SQIVND (reference sequence). J lost 2 bases, V lost 1 base, and 5 bases had no gene match. The CDR3 sequence: CASSIGQGLAYNEQFF. In DNA, the CDR3 is TGTGCCAGTAGTATAGGACAGGGTCTAGCCTACAATGAGCAGTTCTTC.

This clone was seen a single time. The gene calls are TRBV6-6 and TRBJ2-5; 10 nucleotides match TRBD2. This CDR3 region has 15 residues. The V segment lost 7 bases and the J segment 1 base; nucleotides outside the gene matches: 6. The germline CDR1 and CDR2 sequences are MNHNY and SVGAGI (reference sequence). This chain's CDR3 is CASKERTSGQETQYF. CDR3 in DNA: TGTGCCAGCAAGGAGAGGACTAGCGGCCAAGAGACCCAGTACTTC.

The rearrangement links TRBV10-3 to TRBJ1-5; D not resolved. CDR1 is ENHRY and CDR2 is SYGVKD in the germline V gene. This CDR3 is built from 13 residues. The V end was cut by 5 bases, the J end by 4 bases, with 9 bases between. DNA of the CDR3: TGTGCCATCAGTCCAGGCTTGAATCAGCCCCAGCATTTT. Protein: CAISPGLNQPQHF.

V gene TRBV2 combines with J gene TRBJ2-4; D is possibly TRBD1 (6 bases). Germline assignment: CDR1 SNHLY and CDR2 FYNNEI. The CDR3 covers 15 residues. V lost 4 bases and J 1 base, leaving 11 bases between the germline ends. This CDR3 is CASSVGGPAKNIQYF. The CDR3 nucleotides are TGTGCCAGCAGTGTTGGGGGCCCGGCCAAAAACATTCAGTACTTC.

The rearrangement joins TRBV13 to TRBJ2-1; 7 nucleotides match TRBD1. Germline V lookup: CDR1 PRHDT, CDR2 FYEKMQ (reference sequence). With V trimmed by 3 bases and J by 15 bases, 14 bases remained unmatched. The CDR3 spans 14 residues. CDR3 amino acids: CASSFQASDRARFF. Here the CDR3 DNA reads TGTGCCAGCAGCTTCCAGGCATCAGACAGGGCGAGGTTCTTC.

The chain joins TRBV18 to TRBJ1-3, with D maybe TRBD1 (5 bases). Germline assignment: CDR1 KGHSH and CDR2 LQKENI. The V gene lost 3 bases and the J gene lost 3 bases, with 15 bases spanning the gap. This CDR3 is built from 16 residues. In nucleotides, the CDR3 is TGTGCCAGCTCACCTACTTGGGGCGAAGATGGAAACACCATATATTTT. It translates to CASSPTWGEDGNTIYF.

The V gene is TRBV28, the J gene TRBJ2-3; TRBD1 aligns across 11 bases. The CDR3 has 15 amino acids. Germline trimming cut 2 bases from V and 6 bases from J; bases unmatched to any gene: 4. The V gene's germline CDR1 is MDHEN and CDR2 SYDVKM. CDR3 bases: TGTGCCAGCAGTTTAGGGGGACAGGGGGGGGATACGCAGTATTTT. This encodes CASSLGGQGGDTQYF.

There are a few counts of this clone. This chain connects TRBV7-9 to TRBJ2-1; 10 positions match TRBD2. This CDR3 is built from 14 residues. Germline loops: CDR1 SEHNR, CDR2 FQNEAQ (reference sequence). V gave up 6 bases and J gave up 5 bases; unmatched junction bases: 4. The DNA for the CDR3 is TGTGCCAGCAGGCTAGCGGGGGAGCACAATGAGCAGTTCTTC. Translation gives CASRLAGEHNEQFF.